The 8 T cell receptor beta chains below all came from one sample that was sequenced in a study of blood T cell repertoires in COVID-19. Clones were sequenced by immunoSEQ multiplex PCR, and TCRdb holds only the in-frame ones, with some missing. Of over 80,000 clones in the sample, about 83% were seen once. Sequencing was done on a sample of peripheral blood. The receptors come from a woman aged 55-70 years with acute or convalescent COVID-19.

This clone was counted between two and nine times. The V call is TRBV6-4, the J call TRBJ1-1, with 7 bases identical to TRBD1. This CDR3 contains 14 residues. Germline CDR1 is MRHNA and CDR2 is SNTAGT. V was clipped by 4 bases and J by 0 bases; unmatched bases: 2. The CDR3 nucleotides are TGTGCCAGCAGTGTCGACAGGGTGAACACTGAAGCTTTCTTT. Residues: CASSVDRVNTEAFF.

The V and J genes are TRBV19 and TRBJ1-1; D unclear. This CDR3 contains 12 residues. Germline V gene sequence: CDR1 LNHDA, CDR2 SQIVND (reference sequence). CDR3 in DNA: TGTGTCACAACGGGTAGTGGCACTGAAGCTTTCTTT. It translates to CVTTGSGTEAFF.

The CDR3 here is CASSHLQTGNSYEQYF. The DNA of the CDR3 is TGTGCCAGCAGCCACCTCCAGACAGGGAACTCCTACGAGCAGTACTTC. V usage is TRBV7-8 and J usage is TRBJ2-7; TRBD1 matches at 7 bases. The CDR3 contains 16 residues. Germline V gene sequence: CDR1 SGHVS, CDR2 FQNEAQ. V shed 5 bases and J 0 bases; nucleotides not matched to a gene: 10.

This clone was seen only a few times. The rearrangement uses TRBV5-1 and TRBJ1-3, with D perhaps TRBD1 (6 bases). The CDR3 extends over 15 amino acids. V was cut by 0 bases and J by 2 bases, with 9 bases left in between. Germline CDR1 is SGHRS and CDR2 is YFSETQ. As DNA, the CDR3 is TGCGCCAGCAGCTTGGTACAGGGCGCTGGAAACACCATATATTTT. Encoded protein: CASSLVQGAGNTIYF. The entire variable domain, with the rest obtained from reference TRBV5-1 and TRBJ1-3, is as follows: KAGVTQTPRYLIKTRGQQVTLSCSPISGHRSVSWYQQTPGQGLQFLFEYFSETQRNKGNFPGRFSGRQFSNSRSEMNVSTLELGDSALYLCASSLVQGAGNTIYFGEGSWLTVV.

V is TRBV29-1 and J is TRBJ2-5, with 9 nucleotides matching TRBD2. V gave up 7 bases and J gave up 0 bases; unmatched junction bases: 3. This CDR3 has 13 residues. Germline CDR1 SQVTM, CDR2 ANQGSEA. Here the CDR3 DNA reads TGCAGCGGGCGGGGGGGATACCAAGAGACCCAGTACTTC. Translated, it gives CSGRGGYQETQYF. The whole variable domain, filled in from reference TRBV29-1 and TRBJ2-5, reads SAVISQKPSRDICQRGTSLTIQCQVDSQVTMMFWYRQQPGQSLTLIATANQGSEATYESGFVIDKFPISRPNLTFSTLTVSNMSPEDSSIYLCSGRGGYQETQYFGPGTRLLVL.

The V call is TRBV4-3, the J call TRBJ2-7, with 8 bases aligning to TRBD2. Germline loops: CDR1 LGHNA, CDR2 YSLEER. The CDR3 loop spans 17 amino acids. Unmatched junction bases numbered 13, after V lost 3 bases and J lost 3 bases. CDR3 amino acids: CASSHGRPGLDNYEQYF. The CDR3 bases are TGCGCCAGCAGCCACGGTAGACCGGGACTAGACAACTACGAGCAGTACTTC.

This clone was found a few times. The chain links TRBV5-4 to TRBJ2-5, with TRBD2 identical over 14 bases. This CDR3 comprises 17 residues. V lost 4 bases, J lost 4 bases, and 9 bases stayed unmatched. The germline CDR1 and CDR2 sequences are SGHNT and YYREEE (reference sequence). CDR3 sequence (DNA): TGTGCCAGCAGCGGAGGCGGACTAGCGGGAGGAGGAGAGACCCAGTACTTC. This encodes CASSGGGLAGGGETQYF. Drawing the rest from reference TRBV5-4 and TRBJ2-5, the complete variable domain is ETGVTQSPTHLIKTRGQQVTLRCSSQSGHNTVSWYQQALGQGPQFIFQYYREEENGRGNFPPRFSGLQFPNYSSELNVNALELDDSALYLCASSGGGLAGGGETQYFGPGTRLLVL.

CDR3: CASSVTSGIGGTQYF. For the CDR3, the DNA is TGTGCCAGCAGCGTAACTAGCGGGATAGGAGGTACGCAGTATTTT. The chain has TRBV9 and TRBJ2-3; TRBD2 matches 10 bases. The junction had 7 bases not matched to a gene; V was cut back by 1 base and J by 8 bases. The CDR3 length is 15 residues. CDR1 SGDLS and CDR2 YYNGEE come from the germline V gene.